A single T cell receptor beta chain is shown here with its context. Its antigen is unidentified. TCRdb re-derived calls from the 5' RACE reads in MiXCR, one entry per CDR3 protein. The data contain around 150,000 distinct CDR3 sequences, 25% to 40% of them singletons. The data were taken from a study of T-cell memory formation after mild COVID-19. This CDR3 spans 16 amino acids. Per germline, CDR1 SGDLS and CDR2 YYNGEE. The V gene lost 4 bases and the J gene lost 6 bases, with 17 bases spanning the gap. Notes on the study in general: The main location of contracting CD4+ clones was CM and EM, and that of contracting CD8+ clones was EMRA. Clones contracting across day 15 to 85 had a balanced CD4/CD8 profile; later expanding clones leaned CD4+.

Sequencing was performed on PBMCs or a T cell subset sorted from them (not recorded which). This receptor was identified in an adult woman who had mild COVID-19 (a few samples of this study predate the infection). Cell type and time point are not known. The gene calls are TRBV9 and TRBJ1-6; a possible D gene is TRBD1 (5 bases). The CDR3 DNA reads TGTGCCAGCAGCCCCCGTGCCGGGGCAGGTAATTCACCCCTCCACTTT. It yields the protein CASSPRAGAGNSPLHF.